Below, 5 T cell receptor beta chains from the same sample are listed, as sequenced in a study of early T cells in non-severe SARS-CoV-2 infection. TCRdb independently ran MiXCR on the 5' RACE reads; one entry per CDR3 protein. The data hold about 110,000 distinct CDR3 sequences, with 9.5% to 13% observed a single time. Material: whole blood. Source of these receptors: an adult who was a healthcare worker with PCR-confirmed SARS-CoV-2 infection or an uninfected control (not recorded which).

There are many counts of this clonotype. This sequence joins TRBV5-1 and TRBJ2-7; D unclear. Germline CDR1 is SGHRS and CDR2 is YFSETQ. V was pared by 3 bases and J by 2 bases, with 18 bases between. CDR3 length equals 16 residues. As DNA, the CDR3 is TGCGCCAGCAGCTCTAGAGGAGTCCGCGGAACCTACGAGCAGTACTTC. It translates to CASSSRGVRGTYEQYF.

The table lists this clonotype with many counts. This chain links TRBV5-4 with TRBJ2-7, with 7 bases aligning to TRBD2. Germline V gene sequence: CDR1 SGHNT, CDR2 YYREEE (reference sequence). V lost 2 bases and J lost 0; bases outside the gene matches: 5. This CDR3 is 15 amino acids long. The CDR3 DNA reads TGTGCCAGCAGCTTCGGCGGGGGAAGCTCCTACGAGCAGTACTTC. The encoded protein is CASSFGGGSSYEQYF.

Only a few counts were recorded for this clonotype. The V call is TRBV21-1, the J call TRBJ1-3; no DNA check was done on the table's D call, TRBD1. TRBV21-1 has pseudogene status. The CDR3 extends over 17 amino acids. The CDR3 protein is CASSKEGAHWSGNTIYF. The CDR3 DNA reads as TGTGCCAGCAGCAAAGAGGGTGCCCACTGGTCCGGAAACACCATATATTTT.

The chain carries TRBV5-5 and TRBJ2-1, with TRBD1 as a possible D gene (6 bases). The CDR3 extends over 14 amino acids. Trimming removed 2 bases from V and 9 bases from J, with 15 bases in between. Per the germline V gene, CDR1 is SGHKS and CDR2 is YYEKEE (reference sequence). The CDR3 loop reads CASSFISGASEQFF. The CDR3 nucleotides read TGTGCCAGCAGCTTCATATCAGGGGCCAGTGAGCAGTTCTTC.

Ten or more counts support this clonotype. This rearrangement joins TRBV7-9 to TRBJ1-6; 9 bases are a match to TRBD1. The V segment lost 5 bases and the J segment 10 bases; nucleotides outside the gene matches: 3. Germline CDR1 SEHNR, CDR2 FQNEAQ (reference sequence). The CDR3 spans 13 residues. CDR3 in DNA: TGTGCCAGCAGCCAAGGACAGGGGTCACCCCTCCACTTT. This codes for CASSQGQGSPLHF. Based on the CDR3 plus reference TRBV7-9 and TRBJ1-6, the full variable domain is DTGVSQNPRHKITKRGQNVTFRCDPISEHNRLYWYRQTLGQGPEFLTYFQNEAQLEKSRLLSDRFSAERPKGSFSTLEIQRTEQGDSAMYLCASSQGQGSPLHFGNGTRLTVT.